The rows below give T cell receptor beta chains drawn from one sample of a study of T-cell memory formation after mild COVID-19. A single record per CDR3 protein comes from TCRdb applying MiXCR to the 5' RACE reads. The data contain 80,000 to 95,000 distinct CDR3 sequences, 25% of them singletons. The sequenced material came from PBMCs or a T cell subset sorted from them (not recorded which). The receptors stem from a young man who had mild COVID-19 (a few samples of this study predate the infection). Cell type and time point are not known. CDR3s leave out the opening cysteine and the closing phenylalanine or tryptophan. Only part of the rows carry a size: once, few, many, or a class if the clone is expanded.

v_call: TRBV4-3; j_call: TRBJ2-1; clone_size: many; cdr3_aa: ASSQDGRGGVYNEQF
v_call: TRBV4-3; j_call: TRBJ2-6; clone_size: NA; cdr3_aa: ASSQDIWTGPSGANVLT
v_call: TRBV20-1; j_call: TRBJ1-5; clone_size: few; cdr3_aa: SAAHPGTGSNQPQH
v_call: TRBV12-3/TRBV12-4; j_call: TRBJ1-1; clone_size: NA; cdr3_aa: ASDVAFHTEAF
v_call: TRBV12-3/TRBV12-4; j_call: TRBJ2-5; clone_size: NA; cdr3_aa: ASSLGTPLWDQY
v_call: TRBV7-2; j_call: TRBJ2-3; clone_size: NA; cdr3_aa: ASSLPGAVSGTDTQY
v_call: TRBV14; j_call: TRBJ2-1; clone_size: NA; cdr3_aa: ASSLMGVPESYNEQF
v_call: TRBV29-1; j_call: TRBJ1-2; clone_size: NA; cdr3_aa: SVGGTDYGYT
v_call: TRBV4-1; j_call: TRBJ2-5; clone_size: NA; cdr3_aa: ASSQQETGVDPYY
v_call: TRBV29-1; j_call: TRBJ2-5; clone_size: NA; cdr3_aa: SVEWARGRTLGETQY
v_call: TRBV11-1; j_call: TRBJ2-5; clone_size: few; cdr3_aa: ASSPRTGGYQETQY
v_call: TRBV20-1; j_call: TRBJ1-1; clone_size: NA; cdr3_aa: SARRQGTEAF
v_call: TRBV12-3/TRBV12-4; j_call: TRBJ2-4; clone_size: many; cdr3_aa: ASSTLAGGLGKNIQY
v_call: TRBV6-1; j_call: TRBJ1-5; clone_size: few; cdr3_aa: ASKEVINQPQH
v_call: TRBV7-2; j_call: TRBJ2-3; clone_size: few; cdr3_aa: ASSLNGEGGDYTDTQY
v_call: TRBV5-1; j_call: TRBJ1-2; clone_size: NA; cdr3_aa: ASSLGTGANYGYT
v_call: TRBV3-1; j_call: TRBJ2-7; clone_size: few; cdr3_aa: ASSQDRVRECEQY
v_call: TRBV7-8; j_call: TRBJ2-2; clone_size: few; cdr3_aa: ASSPLIGVTNTGELF
v_call: TRBV5-6; j_call: TRBJ2-1; clone_size: NA; cdr3_aa: ASSSPRTREDSEQF
v_call: TRBV6-1; j_call: TRBJ1-5; clone_size: NA; cdr3_aa: ASMGAGAGQPQH
v_call: TRBV28; j_call: TRBJ2-5; clone_size: NA; cdr3_aa: ASRDYQETQY
v_call: TRBV7-9; j_call: TRBJ1-2; clone_size: NA; cdr3_aa: ASSPIPVNYGYT
v_call: TRBV7-2; j_call: TRBJ2-2; clone_size: few; cdr3_aa: ASSSGGRGGELF
v_call: TRBV7-9; j_call: TRBJ2-1; clone_size: NA; cdr3_aa: ASLPLGSEL
v_call: TRBV4-1; j_call: TRBJ2-5; clone_size: NA; cdr3_aa: ASSHVLAGGDETQY
v_call: TRBV7-9; j_call: TRBJ1-1; clone_size: many; cdr3_aa: ASSLGTEAF
v_call: TRBV7-9; j_call: TRBJ2-2; clone_size: many; cdr3_aa: ASSPRDTGELF
v_call: TRBV27; j_call: TRBJ2-2; clone_size: NA; cdr3_aa: ATSNTGTVNTGELF
v_call: TRBV6-5; j_call: TRBJ1-2; clone_size: NA; cdr3_aa: ASSYSGRLYGYT
v_call: TRBV29-1; j_call: TRBJ2-7; clone_size: NA; cdr3_aa: SGSQGAYEQY
v_call: TRBV19; j_call: TRBJ2-7; clone_size: NA; cdr3_aa: ASSRGSYEQY
v_call: TRBV7-9; j_call: TRBJ1-6; clone_size: few; cdr3_aa: ASSTVRSPLH
v_call: TRBV12-3/TRBV12-4; j_call: TRBJ1-6; clone_size: NA; cdr3_aa: ASSLGSRAMPLH
v_call: TRBV7-9; j_call: TRBJ1-1; clone_size: NA; cdr3_aa: ASSLVLGGNTEAF
v_call: TRBV7-2; j_call: TRBJ2-1; clone_size: few; cdr3_aa: ASSQGTGRSYNEQF
v_call: TRBV29-1; j_call: TRBJ2-7; clone_size: few; cdr3_aa: SVEGQGPYEQY
v_call: TRBV7-9; j_call: TRBJ1-2; clone_size: NA; cdr3_aa: ASSFRDRSADGYT
v_call: TRBV6-2/TRBV6-3; j_call: TRBJ1-5; clone_size: NA; cdr3_aa: ASSRRTGGYSNQPQH
v_call: TRBV5-1; j_call: TRBJ2-3; clone_size: few; cdr3_aa: ASSFTTVDRTDTQY
v_call: TRBV29-1; j_call: TRBJ2-5; clone_size: NA; cdr3_aa: SVDLTGWETQY
v_call: TRBV7-2; j_call: TRBJ1-5; clone_size: many; cdr3_aa: ASSPEGRPRQPQH
v_call: TRBV20-1; j_call: TRBJ2-7; clone_size: NA; cdr3_aa: SARASWDSSYEQY
v_call: TRBV20-1; j_call: TRBJ2-1; clone_size: NA; cdr3_aa: SARDIARRLVNEQF
v_call: TRBV14; j_call: TRBJ1-2; clone_size: once; cdr3_aa: ASSQDVKVGGNDGYT
v_call: TRBV20-1; j_call: TRBJ1-2; clone_size: NA; cdr3_aa: SANDRRGYGYT
v_call: TRBV6-2/TRBV6-3; j_call: TRBJ1-2; clone_size: NA; cdr3_aa: ASTVQGAGYGYT
v_call: TRBV4-1; j_call: TRBJ1-2; clone_size: NA; cdr3_aa: ASSPRQAGSGREANYGYT
v_call: TRBV3-1; j_call: TRBJ1-1; clone_size: NA; cdr3_aa: ASSQLGFNTEAF
v_call: TRBV29-1; j_call: TRBJ2-1; clone_size: NA; cdr3_aa: SVEDLRTVGSYNEQF
v_call: TRBV29-1; j_call: TRBJ2-2; clone_size: NA; cdr3_aa: SVRGSGELF
v_call: TRBV12-3/TRBV12-4; j_call: TRBJ2-7; clone_size: NA; cdr3_aa: ASSRSGTGHYEQY
v_call: TRBV3-1; j_call: TRBJ1-2; clone_size: NA; cdr3_aa: ASSQELGNGYT
v_call: TRBV7-9; j_call: TRBJ1-1; clone_size: NA; cdr3_aa: ASSAYRGMNTEAF
v_call: TRBV7-9; j_call: TRBJ1-4; clone_size: NA; cdr3_aa: ASSLMTEPNEKLF
v_call: TRBV29-1; j_call: TRBJ1-1; clone_size: few; cdr3_aa: SVESPRLGLAEAF